The 14 T cell receptor beta chains below come from one sample, sequenced in a study of vaccination and CD4 T cells after COVID-19. No antigen is known for these receptors. The treatment: approximately nine-day PBMC culture with coronavirus spike peptide pools or control peptides (ViraFEST assay). An Oncomine TCR Beta short-read assay was used to sequence the DNA from cultured CD4+ T cells. TCRdb passed the PCR reads through MiXCR, listing each CDR3 protein once. The table lists around 26,000 distinct CDR3 sequences, over 60% of them singletons. The material sequenced was CD4+ T cells from blood, cultured in vitro. The receptors originated from a human donor who had recovered from COVID-19.

This clonotype was counted a single time. V gene TRBV7-8 combines with J gene TRBJ1-2; weak D call: TRBD1 (5 bases). The CDR3 has 15 amino acids. CDR1 and CDR2 (germline): SGHVS, FQNEAQ. V was trimmed by 0 bases and J by 2 bases, leaving 10 bases between them. Written as DNA, the CDR3 is TGTGCCAGCAGCTTAGCAGGGGCACGGAACTATGGCTACACCTTC. Its translation is CASSLAGARNYGYTF.

This rearrangement joins TRBV6-1 to TRBJ1-1, with D possibly TRBD1 on 5 matching bases. The CDR3 totals 11 residues. Trimming shortened V by 6 bases and J by 8 bases, and 10 bases separated the two germline ends. CDR1 and CDR2 from the germline V gene are MNHNS and SASEGT. CDR3: CASRRGGEAFF. In DNA form, the CDR3 reads TGTGCCAGCAGGAGGGGAGGGGAAGCTTTCTTT.

The table lists this clonotype with a count of one. The V call is TRBV28, the J call TRBJ2-3, with D perhaps matching TRBD2 (5 bases). V lost 5 bases to trimming and J lost 0 bases, with 15 bases between them. The CDR3 is 16 amino acids. The germline V gene has CDR1 MDHEN and CDR2 SYDVKM. This CDR3 reads CASSISGSGSTDTQYF. The CDR3 DNA is TGTGCCAGCAGTATAAGCGGAAGTGGGAGCACAGATACGCAGTATTTT.

The rearrangement links TRBV7-6 to TRBJ2-7, with 7 bases aligning to TRBD1. J lost 4 bases, V lost 1 base, and 4 bases had no gene match. Germline V gene lookup returns CDR1 SGHVS and CDR2 FNYEAQ. The CDR3 length is 14 residues. CDR3 DNA: TGTGCCAGCAGCTTAGTAGGGGGCGATTACGAGCAGTACTTC. Translation: CASSLVGGDYEQYF. The full variable domain, completed using reference TRBV7-6 and TRBJ2-7, is GAGVSQSPRYKVTKRGQDVALRCDPISGHVSLYWYRQALGQGPEFLTYFNYEAQQDKSGLPNDRFSAERPEGSISTLTIQRTEQRDSAMYRCASSLVGGDYEQYFGPGTRLTVT.

The genes are TRBV19 and TRBJ1-1, with 7 bases matching TRBD1. CDR1 and CDR2 from the germline V gene are LNHDA and SQIVND (reference sequence). The CDR3 covers 16 residues. After removal of 3 bases from V and 1 base from J, the junction contained 8 bases not matched to a gene. CDR3 bases: TGTGCCAGTAGTATCCTCCGGACAGGTGCGAACACTGAAGCTTTCTTT. Its translation: CASSILRTGANTEAFF.

This clonotype was seen more than once but under ten times. The chain couples TRBV20-1 to TRBJ2-3; no clear D. This CDR3 has 11 amino acids. Per germline, CDR1 DFQATT and CDR2 SNEGSKA (reference sequence). Trimming cost V 1 base and J 5 bases, with 4 bases left between them. The CDR3 is CSARVQDTQYF. CDR3 nucleotides: TGCAGTGCTAGAGTACAAGATACGCAGTATTTT.

The genes are TRBV19 and TRBJ2-6; TRBD1 aligns across 7 bases. CDR1 and CDR2 from the germline V gene are LNHDA and SQIVND (reference sequence). CDR3 length equals 16 residues. V was clipped by 11 bases and J by 4 bases; unmatched bases: 14. Here the CDR3 reads CAHIRGPGVGANVLTF. In nucleotides, the CDR3 is TGTGCCCATATTAGGGGGCCCGGGGTAGGGGCCAACGTCCTGACTTTC.

This chain links TRBV11-2 with TRBJ2-7; 10 bases line up with TRBD2. CDR1 SGHAT and CDR2 FQNNGV come from the germline V gene. Germline trimming cut 0 bases from V and 0 bases from J; bases unmatched to any gene: 8. The CDR3 is 18 residues long. The CDR3 reads CASSLDGRIAGGSYEQYF. The CDR3 nucleotides read TGTGCCAGCAGCTTAGATGGGCGGATAGCGGGAGGCTCCTACGAGCAGTACTTC.

This clonotype occurred once. The rearrangement joins TRBV28 to TRBJ1-2; D is possibly TRBD1 (5 bases). Trimming removed 10 bases from V and 1 base from J, with 16 bases in between. The CDR3 is 14 amino acids. Germline V gene data show CDR1 as MDHEN and CDR2 as SYDVKM. In DNA form, the CDR3 reads TGTGCCATCCCCACCGACGGGGGTAACTATGGCTACACCTTC. Translation: CAIPTDGGNYGYTF.

The V and J genes are TRBV5-6 and TRBJ1-3; D unresolved. Germline V gene lookup returns CDR1 SGHDT and CDR2 YYEEEE. The ends were cut back, 3 bases at V and 2 bases at J, with 12 bases in the middle. The CDR3 has 15 amino acids. The CDR3 spells CASSWTAQPGNTIYF. The CDR3 nucleotides read TGTGCCAGCAGCTGGACGGCACAGCCTGGAAACACCATATATTTT.

The J gene is TRBJ1-5, the V gene TRBV11-2; D is unresolved. Per germline, CDR1 SGHAT and CDR2 FQNNGV. This CDR3 is 13 amino acids long. Trimming left V 5 bases short and J 9 bases short, with 14 bases between. The DNA for the CDR3 is TGTGCCAGCAGCCCCGGAGGGTCGGGGCCCCAGCATTTT. Protein product: CASSPGGSGPQHF.

The CDR3 nucleotides are TGTGCCAGTAGAGCGGATCTAGCCAAAAACATTCAGTACTTC. It is translated as CASRADLAKNIQYF. The chain uses TRBV19 and TRBJ2-4, with a tentative D call TRBD2 (5 bases). The CDR3 length is 14 residues. V lost 6 bases and J lost 0, with 9 bases in between. Germline loops: CDR1 LNHDA, CDR2 SQIVND (reference sequence).

The CDR3 protein is CASSSQPGLAAGEQYF. The CDR3 DNA reads as TGTGCCAGCAGCTCTCAACCGGGACTAGCAGCGGGGGAGCAGTACTTC. V and J are TRBV7-2 and TRBJ2-7, with 9 bases matching TRBD2. The CDR3 consists of 16 residues. J was trimmed by 7 bases and V by 4 bases; bases with no gene match: 14. The germline V gene has CDR1 SGHTA and CDR2 FQGNSA.

V usage is TRBV20-1 and J usage is TRBJ1-1, with a tentative D call TRBD1 (6 bases). The ends were cut back, 1 base at V and 4 bases at J, with 13 bases in the middle. This CDR3 contains 14 residues. CDR1 and CDR2 (germline): DFQATT, SNEGSKA (reference sequence). The CDR3 protein is CSARGGGGGTEAFF. Written as DNA, the CDR3 is TGCAGTGCTAGAGGGGGAGGGGGGGGCACTGAAGCTTTCTTT.